What follows is one T cell receptor (beta chain) and its context. Sequencing used immunoSEQ multiplex PCR; TCRdb keeps in-frame clones, though not all of them. The sample holds fewer than 95,000 clones; approximately 88% are singletons and the top ten take 9.5% to 13%. This specimen belongs to a study of cytomegalovirus exposure and HLA in healthy donors. The CDR3 spans 14 residues. Germline CDR1 and CDR2: MNHEY and SVGAGI. Deletions cut 0 bases from V and 2 bases from J, with 6 bases between. The receptor comes from a woman between 18 and 30 years old in good health and CMV-seropositive. V is TRBV6-5 and J is TRBJ2-3; TRBD2 might be the D (6 bases). Sequenced material: PBMCs. The CDR3 here is CASSYSLATDTQYF. The DNA of the CDR3 is TGTGCCAGCAGTTACTCACTAGCCACAGATACGCAGTATTTT.